The entry below describes one TCR beta chain. From germline, CDR1 is MGHDK and CDR2 SYGVNS. V gave up 3 bases and J gave up 2 bases, with 10 bases separating them. The CDR3 length is 14 residues. Method: immunoSEQ multiplex PCR; TCRdb's copy keeps in-frame clones and lacks some. The sample holds 130,000 to 150,000 clones, about 89% seen once. This sample was taken from a study of blood T cell repertoires in COVID-19. The V gene is TRBV25-1, the J gene TRBJ1-2, with D perhaps matching TRBD1 (5 bases). The clonotype was recovered from a man aged 50 to 60 who had recovered from COVID-19. The sample taken for sequencing was peripheral blood. CDR3 residues: CASSDFQGNYGYTF. Here the CDR3 DNA reads TGTGCCAGCAGTGATTTCCAGGGAAACTATGGCTACACCTTC.